Below are 6 T cell receptor beta chains sequenced from a single sample in a study of cytomegalovirus exposure and HLA in healthy donors. Primers: 60 Vbeta forward and 13 Jbeta reverse. TCRdb keeps only in-frame clones here, not all; method: immunoSEQ multiplex PCR. This table holds about 100,000 clones, roughly 80% found once. The sample consisted of PBMCs. Receptors originate from a man aged 45-65 years in good health and CMV-seropositive.

As for this clone: In the same sample, other DNA sequences code for this CDR3. This chain uses TRBV4-2 with TRBJ2-5; 11 bases line up with TRBD2. Losses at the gene ends were 0 bases for V and 2 bases for J; bases not matched to a gene: 5. Germline assignment: CDR1 LGHNA and CDR2 YNFKEQ. The CDR3 spans 17 residues. The DNA for the CDR3 is TGTGCCAGCAGCCAAGATCTAGCGGGGGGTAATCAAGAGACCCAGTACTTC. Translated: CASSQDLAGGNQETQYF.

This chain connects TRBV18 to TRBJ2-2, with D possibly matching TRBD1 (5 bases). This CDR3 is built from 14 residues. Trimming cost V 11 bases and J 3 bases, with 16 bases left between them. The germline V gene encodes CDR1 KGHSH and CDR2 LQKENI. CDR3 nucleotides: TGTGCCGATCAGGCAGGGTCACACACCGGGGAGCTGTTTTTT. Residues: CADQAGSHTGELFF.

The chain employs TRBV2 and TRBJ1-5, with D perhaps matching TRBD1 (6 bases). The CDR3 is 15 amino acids. The V end lost 6 bases, the J end lost 4 bases, and 16 bases lay between the germline ends. Germline V gives CDR1 SNHLY, CDR2 FYNNEI. The CDR3 sequence: CASREQGIWNQPQHF. The CDR3 DNA follows: TGTGCCAGCAGGGAGCAGGGGATTTGGAATCAGCCCCAGCATTTT.

In its sample, this clone was seen once. A junction boundary mismatches the germline segment, possibly from a read error. V and J are TRBV28 and TRBJ1-5; possible D gene TRBD1, 6 bases. The CDR3 sequence is 15 residues long. Germline lookup yields CDR1 MDHEN and CDR2 SYDVKM. The CDR3: CASSPTGMGNQPQNF. As DNA, the CDR3 is TGTGCCAGCAGTCCAACAGGGATGGGGAATCAGCCCCAGAATTTT.

This chain uses TRBV11-2 with TRBJ1-5; D ambiguous. CDR1 is SGHAT and CDR2 is FQNNGV in the germline V gene. Deletions cut 1 base from V and 6 bases from J, with 7 bases between. CDR3 length equals 13 residues. The CDR3 protein is CASSLAPSQPQHF. The CDR3, as DNA: TGTGCCAGCAGCTTAGCCCCGTCTCAGCCCCAGCATTTT.

This rearrangement joins TRBV19 to TRBJ1-2; 9 nucleotides line up with TRBD1. This CDR3 contains 15 residues. V lost 4 bases and J lost 8; bases outside the gene matches: 11. Germline CDR1 and CDR2: LNHDA and SQIVND (reference sequence). The CDR3: CASSRTGTGSNGYTF. In DNA, the CDR3 is TGTGCCAGTAGTAGGACAGGGACAGGGTCCAACGGCTACACCTTC.